The next 7 T cell receptor beta chains were all read from a single sample in a study of cytomegalovirus exposure and HLA in healthy donors (dated by TCRdb to 2016 to 2017). Libraries were built with the immunoSEQ multiplex PCR assay. The multiplex PCR relied on a mix of 60 forward primers for TCR Vbeta segments and 13 reverse primers for TCR Jbeta segments. The immuneACCESS repertoire file appears here via TCRdb, limited to in-frame rearrangements. These files lack a portion of the clones; in checked studies, under half of the deficit traces to unresolved V genes, and the cause of the others is not known. The sample profile shows some 140,000 clones; more than 70% of them were found once. The top ten hold 0.75% to 0.95% of the sample. The sequenced material came from PBMCs. Every receptor here comes from a woman in her fifties or sixties in good health and CMV-seronegative.

The chain joins TRBV28 to TRBJ1-4, with TRBD1 identical over 9 bases. The CDR3 has 16 residues. Germline values: CDR1 MDHEN, CDR2 SYDVKM. Trimming took 5 bases from V and 4 from J; bases not matched to a gene: 8. DNA for the CDR3: TGTGCCAGCAGTCGGGACAGGGCAAGGGGTAATGAAAAACTGTTTTTT. Protein sequence: CASSRDRARGNEKLFF.

The chain links TRBV6-1 to TRBJ1-2, with 7 bases fitting TRBD1. CDR3 length: 12 amino acids. Unmatched junction bases numbered 6, after V lost 6 bases and J lost 8 bases. Germline V CDR1 and CDR2: MNHNS, SASEGT. CDR3 region: CASSATGRGYTF. The CDR3 region has the DNA TGTGCCAGCAGCGCGACAGGGCGCGGCTACACCTTC.

The J gene is TRBJ2-1, the V gene TRBV2, with TRBD2 as a possible D gene (5 bases). Germline V gene lookup returns CDR1 SNHLY and CDR2 FYNNEI. V gave up 8 bases and J gave up 0 bases, with 8 bases separating them. The CDR3 loop spans 13 amino acids. Written as DNA, the CDR3 is TGTGCCAGCGGACTGTCCTCCTACAATGAGCAGTTCTTC. Protein product: CASGLSSYNEQFF. Full variable domain (remainder filled in from reference TRBV2 and TRBJ2-1): EPEVTQTPSHQVTQMGQEVILRCVPISNHLYFYWYRQILGQKVEFLVSFYNNEISEKSEIFDDQFSVERPDGSNFTLKIRSTKLEDSAMYFCASGLSSYNEQFFGPGTRLTVL.

The rearrangement uses TRBV6-5 and TRBJ1-5; 10 bases fit TRBD1. V lost 6 bases, J lost 0 bases, and 2 bases stayed unmatched. Germline-derived CDR1 and CDR2 are MNHEY and SVGAGI. This CDR3 is built from 15 residues. The CDR3 DNA is TGTGCCAGCAGACGGGACAGGGGTAGCAATCAGCCCCAGCATTTT. It yields the protein CASRRDRGSNQPQHF.

The chain links TRBV6-1 to TRBJ2-7, with D possibly matching TRBD1 (5 bases). V was trimmed by 4 bases and J by 3 bases, leaving 19 bases between them. This CDR3 spans 16 amino acids. Per germline, CDR1 MNHNS and CDR2 SASEGT. DNA for the CDR3: TGTGCCAGCAGTGCCCGATTGGGCGCAGGGTTCTACGAGCAGTACTTC. Residues: CASSARLGAGFYEQYF.

This chain uses TRBV28 with TRBJ2-5, with D perhaps TRBD1 (7 bases). This CDR3 is built from 14 residues. Trimming removed 8 bases from V and 5 bases from J, with 18 bases in between. Germline assignment: CDR1 MDHEN and CDR2 SYDVKM. The CDR3 protein is CASFGGQTWETQYF. The CDR3 DNA reads TGTGCCAGCTTCGGGGGACAGACCTGGGAGACCCAGTACTTC. The full variable domain, completed using reference TRBV28 and TRBJ2-5, is DVKVTQSSRYLVKRTGEKVFLECVQDMDHENMFWYRQDPGLGLRLIYFSYDVKMKEKGDIPEGYSVSREKKERFSLILESASTNQTSMYLCASFGGQTWETQYFGPGTRLLVL.

The chain couples TRBV30 to TRBJ1-5; a possible D gene is TRBD1 (5 bases). The CDR3 length is 15 residues. In germline, CDR1 is GTSNPN, CDR2 SVGIG (reference sequence). V was pared by 0 bases and J by 7 bases, with 16 bases between. The CDR3 DNA reads TGTGCCTGGAGTGTGGGACTCTTCTACGGCCAGCCCCAGCATTTT. This gives the protein CAWSVGLFYGQPQHF.